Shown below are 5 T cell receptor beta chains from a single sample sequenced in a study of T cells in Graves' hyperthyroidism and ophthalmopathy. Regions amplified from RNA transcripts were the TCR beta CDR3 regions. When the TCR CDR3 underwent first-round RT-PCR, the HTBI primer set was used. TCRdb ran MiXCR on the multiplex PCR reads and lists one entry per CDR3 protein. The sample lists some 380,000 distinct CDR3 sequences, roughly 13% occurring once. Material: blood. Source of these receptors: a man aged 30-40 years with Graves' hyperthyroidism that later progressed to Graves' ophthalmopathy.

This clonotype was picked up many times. CDR3 in amino acids: CSARDLGRTSYEQYF. CDR3 DNA sequence: TGCAGTGCTAGAGATCTTGGACGGACTTCCTACGAGCAGTACTTC. V is TRBV20-1 and J is TRBJ2-7, with D possibly TRBD2 on 5 matching bases. This CDR3 spans 15 amino acids. V lost 0 bases and J 1 base, leaving 13 bases between the germline ends. CDR1 is DFQATT and CDR2 is SNEGSKA in the germline V gene (reference sequence).

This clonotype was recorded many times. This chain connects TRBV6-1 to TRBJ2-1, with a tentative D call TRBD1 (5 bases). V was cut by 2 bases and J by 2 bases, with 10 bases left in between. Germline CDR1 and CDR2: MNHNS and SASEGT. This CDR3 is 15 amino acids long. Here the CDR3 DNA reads TGTGCCAGCAGTGAACGGACGACAGCCTACAATGAGCAGTTCTTC. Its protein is CASSERTTAYNEQFF.

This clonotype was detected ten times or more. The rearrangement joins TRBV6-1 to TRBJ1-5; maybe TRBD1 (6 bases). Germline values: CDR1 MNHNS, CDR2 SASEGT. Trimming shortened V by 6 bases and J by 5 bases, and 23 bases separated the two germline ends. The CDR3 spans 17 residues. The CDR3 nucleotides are TGTGCCAGCAGCCCCCGCGGGGGGCGCATGGTCTATCAGCCCCAGCATTTT. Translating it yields CASSPRGGRMVYQPQHF.

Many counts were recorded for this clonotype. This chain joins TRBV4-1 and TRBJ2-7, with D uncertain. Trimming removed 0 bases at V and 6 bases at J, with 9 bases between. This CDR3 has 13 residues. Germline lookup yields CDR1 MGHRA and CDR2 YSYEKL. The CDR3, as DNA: TGCGCCAGCAGCCAAGAAAGACCAGGCGAGCAGTACTTC. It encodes CASSQERPGEQYF.

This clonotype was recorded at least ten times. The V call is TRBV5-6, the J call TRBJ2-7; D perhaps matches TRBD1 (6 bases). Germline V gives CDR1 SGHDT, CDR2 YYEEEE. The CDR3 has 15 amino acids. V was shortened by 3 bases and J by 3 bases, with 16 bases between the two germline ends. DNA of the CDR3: TGTGCCAGCAGCTATACCGGGACACGCTACTACGAGCAGTACTTC. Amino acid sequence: CASSYTGTRYYEQYF.